These T cell receptor beta chains were read from a single sample in a study of blood T cell repertoires in COVID-19. Assay: immunoSEQ multiplex PCR; the TCRdb copy retains only in-frame clones and omits some. The sample consists of approximately 250,000 clones, roughly 88% of them appearing once. Sequencing was performed on PBMCs or T cells enriched from blood (not recorded which). The receptor set was obtained from a woman between 35 and 50 years old who had been exposed to COVID-19. The CDR3 runs from the conserved cysteine through the conserved F or W. D genes are given only for firm matches. Clone sizes are given selectively: once, few, many, or a class where the clone is expanded.

>-|TRBJ1-2|TRBV11-3|-
TGTGCCAGCAGCTCCCCCTGGGCGCAGCCCGGCCATGGCTACACCTTC
CASSSPWAQPGHGYTF
>-|TRBJ1-5|TRBV2|TRBD1
TGTGCCAGCAGTCCGGACAGGGTGGATCAGCCCCAGCATTTT
CASSPDRVDQPQHF
>-|TRBJ1-1|TRBV6-2/TRBV6-3|-
TGTGCCAGCAGTTACTCCCTCGAGACAGTGAACACTGAAGCTTTCTTT
CASSYSLETVNTEAFF
>-|TRBJ1-4|TRBV4-1|TRBD1
TGCGCCAGCAGCCTTCAGAGGGGACAGCAGAATGAAAAACTGTTTTTT
CASSLQRGQQNEKLFF
>-|TRBJ2-7|TRBV20-1|-
TGCAGTGCCCCCGACAGCTACGAGCAGTACTTC
CSAPDSYEQYF
>-|TRBJ1-4|TRBV4-1|-
TGCGCCAGCAGCCCCCTCGGGAATGAAAAACTGTTTTTT
CASSPLGNEKLFF
>-|TRBJ2-1|TRBV3-1/TRBV3-2|TRBD2
TGTGCCAGCAGCCAACCGGCTAGCGGGGGGTCCTACAATGAGCAGTTCTTC
CASSQPASGGSYNEQFF
>-|TRBJ2-7|TRBV2|-
TGTGCCAGCAGTGAAGAAGGTGGGGCCAACTACGAGCAGTACTTC
CASSEEGGANYEQYF
>-|TRBJ1-2|TRBV27|TRBD1
TGTGCCAGCAGTCACGGACAGGACTATGGCTACACCTTC
CASSHGQDYGYTF
>-|TRBJ2-7|TRBV7-9|TRBD1
TGTGCCAGCAGCTACGCCGGGACAGGGGCCTACGAGCAGTACTTC
CASSYAGTGAYEQYF
>-|TRBJ2-7|TRBV7-6|-
TGTGCCAGCAGCTTAGTAGTAGGGAGATCCTACGAGCAGTACTTC
CASSLVVGRSYEQYF
>-|TRBJ2-3|TRBV6-4|TRBD2
TGTGCCAGCAGTGACGGGACTAGCGGGGGGCCAGATACGCAGTATTTT
CASSDGTSGGPDTQYF
>-|TRBJ2-1|TRBV7-6|TRBD2
TGTGCCAGCAGTGGGCTCGCGGGGGGGCCCTACAATGAGCAGTTCTTC
CASSGLAGGPYNEQFF
>medium-sized|TRBJ2-3|TRBV4-2|TRBD2
TGTGCCAGCAGCCAAGGGACTAGCGGGGGCCCAGATACGCAGTATTTT
CASSQGTSGGPDTQYF
>-|TRBJ2-3|TRBV19|TRBD1
TGTGCCAGTAGTATACAGACAGGGGCCACAGATACGCAGTATTTT
CASSIQTGATDTQYF
>-|TRBJ2-3|TRBV5-4|TRBD2
TGTGCCAGCAGCTTGGACCTTAGCGGGTCAACCACAGATACGCAGTATTTT
CASSLDLSGSTTDTQYF
>few|TRBJ1-1|TRBV19|TRBD1
TGTGCCAGTAGTATGGACAGGGTGAACACTGAAGCTTTCTTT
CASSMDRVNTEAFF
>-|TRBJ2-7|TRBV19|TRBD1
TGTGCCAGTACGGGGACAGGCAACTACGAGCAGTACTTC
CASTGTGNYEQYF
>-|TRBJ2-1|TRBV6-5|TRBD2
TGTGCCAGCAGTTACTCTCCTAGCGGGGGGTACAATGAGCAGTTCTTC
CASSYSPSGGYNEQFF
>-|TRBJ2-3|TRBV18|TRBD2
TGTGCCAGCTCGCTGACTAGCGGGGAAGATACGCAGTATTTT
CASSLTSGEDTQYF
>-|TRBJ1-6|TRBV6-1|-
TGTGCCAGCAGTGTCATTAGGGGGTCGGTGAGTTATTCACCCCTCCACTTT
CASSVIRGSVSYSPLHF
>-|TRBJ1-5|TRBV5-1|-
TGTGCCAGCAGCTTGGATGGGGCCCACAATCAGCCCCAGCATTTT
CASSLDGAHNQPQHF